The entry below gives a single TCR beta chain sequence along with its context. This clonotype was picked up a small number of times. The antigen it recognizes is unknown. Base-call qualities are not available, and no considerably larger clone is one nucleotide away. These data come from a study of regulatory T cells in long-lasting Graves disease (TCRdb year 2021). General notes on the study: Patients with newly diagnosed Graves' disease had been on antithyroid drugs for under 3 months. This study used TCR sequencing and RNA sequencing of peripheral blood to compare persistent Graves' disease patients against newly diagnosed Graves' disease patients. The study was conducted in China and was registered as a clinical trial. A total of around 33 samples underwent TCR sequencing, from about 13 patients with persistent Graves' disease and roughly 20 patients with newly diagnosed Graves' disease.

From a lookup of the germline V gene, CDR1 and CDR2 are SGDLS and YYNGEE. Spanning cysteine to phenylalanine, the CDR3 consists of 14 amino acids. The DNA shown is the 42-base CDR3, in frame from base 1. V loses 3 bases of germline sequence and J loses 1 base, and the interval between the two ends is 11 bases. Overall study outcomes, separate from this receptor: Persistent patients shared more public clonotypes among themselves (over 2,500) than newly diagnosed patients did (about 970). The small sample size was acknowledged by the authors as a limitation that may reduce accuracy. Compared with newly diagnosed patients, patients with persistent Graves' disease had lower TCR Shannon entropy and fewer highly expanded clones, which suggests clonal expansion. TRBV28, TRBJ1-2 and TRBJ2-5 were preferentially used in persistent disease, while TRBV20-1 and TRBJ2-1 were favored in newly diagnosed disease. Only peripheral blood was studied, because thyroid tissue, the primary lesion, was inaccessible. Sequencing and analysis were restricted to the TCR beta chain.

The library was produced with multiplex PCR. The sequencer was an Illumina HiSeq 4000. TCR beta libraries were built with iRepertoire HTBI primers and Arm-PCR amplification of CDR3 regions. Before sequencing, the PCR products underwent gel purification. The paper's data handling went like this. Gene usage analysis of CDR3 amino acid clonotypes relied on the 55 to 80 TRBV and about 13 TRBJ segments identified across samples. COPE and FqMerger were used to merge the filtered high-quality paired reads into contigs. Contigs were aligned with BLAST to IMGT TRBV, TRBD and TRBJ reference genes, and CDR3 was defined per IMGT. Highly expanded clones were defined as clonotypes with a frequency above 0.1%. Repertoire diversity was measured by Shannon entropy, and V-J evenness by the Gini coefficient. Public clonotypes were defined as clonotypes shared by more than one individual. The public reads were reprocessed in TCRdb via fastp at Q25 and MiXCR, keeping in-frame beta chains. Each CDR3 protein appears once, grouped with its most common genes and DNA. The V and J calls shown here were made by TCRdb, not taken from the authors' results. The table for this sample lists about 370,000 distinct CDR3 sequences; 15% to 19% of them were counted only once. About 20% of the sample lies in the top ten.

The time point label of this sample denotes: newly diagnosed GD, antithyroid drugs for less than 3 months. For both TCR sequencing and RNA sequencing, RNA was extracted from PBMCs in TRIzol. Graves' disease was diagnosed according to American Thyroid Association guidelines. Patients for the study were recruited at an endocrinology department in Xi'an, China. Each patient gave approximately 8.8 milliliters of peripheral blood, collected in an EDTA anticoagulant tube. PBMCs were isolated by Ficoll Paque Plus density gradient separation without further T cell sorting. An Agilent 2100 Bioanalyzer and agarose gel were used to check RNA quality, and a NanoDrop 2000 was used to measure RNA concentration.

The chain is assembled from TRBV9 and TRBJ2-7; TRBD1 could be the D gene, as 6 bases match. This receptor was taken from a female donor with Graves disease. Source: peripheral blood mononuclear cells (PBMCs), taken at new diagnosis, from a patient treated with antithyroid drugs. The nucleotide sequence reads TGTGCCAGCAGCGGAGGACAGCGTTCCTACGAGCAGTACTTC. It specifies CASSGGQRSYEQYF.